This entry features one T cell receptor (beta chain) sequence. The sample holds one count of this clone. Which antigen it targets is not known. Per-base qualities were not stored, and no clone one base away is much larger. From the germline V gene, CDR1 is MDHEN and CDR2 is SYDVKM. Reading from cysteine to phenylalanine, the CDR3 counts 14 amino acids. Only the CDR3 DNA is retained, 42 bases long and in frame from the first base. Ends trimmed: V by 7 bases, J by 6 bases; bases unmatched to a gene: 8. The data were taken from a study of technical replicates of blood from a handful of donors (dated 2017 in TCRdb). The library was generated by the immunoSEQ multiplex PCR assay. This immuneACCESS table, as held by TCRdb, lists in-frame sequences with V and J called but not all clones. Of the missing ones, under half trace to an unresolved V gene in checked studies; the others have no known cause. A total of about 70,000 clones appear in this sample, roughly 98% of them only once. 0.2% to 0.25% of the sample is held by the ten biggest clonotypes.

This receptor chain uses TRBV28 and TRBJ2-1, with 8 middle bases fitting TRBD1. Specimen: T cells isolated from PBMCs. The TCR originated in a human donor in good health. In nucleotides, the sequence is TGTGCCAGCAAATTTAGGACAGGGAGCAATGAGCAGTTCTTC. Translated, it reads CASKFRTGSNEQFF. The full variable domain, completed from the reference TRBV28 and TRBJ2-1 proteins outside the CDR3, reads DVKVTQSSRYLVKRTGEKVFLECVQDMDHENMFWYRQDPGLGLRLIYFSYDVKMKEKGDIPEGYSVSREKKERFSLILESASTNQTSMYLCASKFRTGSNEQFFGPGTRLTVL.